Below are 14 T cell receptor beta chains sequenced from a single sample in a study of blood T cell repertoires in COVID-19. Method: immunoSEQ multiplex PCR; TCRdb's copy keeps in-frame clones and lacks some. The table includes about 200,000 clones, 75% to 85% detected once. What was sequenced was peripheral blood. The receptors derive from a man aged 45-65 years with active or convalescent COVID-19.

This clone was detected only a few times. V usage is TRBV10-1 and J usage is TRBJ1-4; possible D gene TRBD1, 6 bases. CDR1 and CDR2 from the germline V gene are WNHNN and SYGVQD (reference sequence). The ends were cut back, 5 bases at V and 5 bases at J, with 12 bases in the middle. There are 14 residues in the CDR3. The CDR3 sequence is CASSYVQGNEKLFF. DNA for the CDR3: TGCGCCAGCAGTTACGTTCAGGGGAATGAAAAACTGTTTTTT.

The V and J genes are TRBV7-8 and TRBJ1-2; D gene unclear. Germline V gene lookup returns CDR1 SGHVS and CDR2 FQNEAQ. V shed 0 bases and J shed 10 bases, with 18 bases lying between them. This CDR3 has 15 residues. CDR3 in DNA: TGTGCCAGCAGCTTAGCGTCGAACTCCCCCAAATCCTACACCTTC. Translation gives CASSLASNSPKSYTF.

The rearrangement uses TRBV12-3 or TRBV12-4 and TRBJ1-4; the D gene is possibly TRBD1 (5 bases). The CDR3 extends over 12 amino acids. V shed 8 bases and J shed 5 bases, with 9 bases lying between them. The CDR3 protein is CASRRGNEKLFF. DNA of the CDR3: TGTGCCAGCCGCCGGGGGAATGAAAAACTGTTTTTT.

The J gene is TRBJ1-1, the V gene TRBV7-2; D remains ambiguous. Germline loops: CDR1 SGHTA, CDR2 FQGNSA. The CDR3 is 13 residues long. V was cut by 5 bases and J by 3 bases, with 10 bases left in between. The CDR3 nucleotides are TGTGCCAGCAGCCCTCGGGAGTACACTGAAGCTTTCTTT. Translating it yields CASSPREYTEAFF.

The gene calls are TRBV5-1 and TRBJ1-2; 9 nucleotides align to TRBD1. CDR1 and CDR2 from the germline V gene are SGHRS and YFSETQ. With V trimmed by 4 bases and J by 5 bases, 3 bases remained unmatched. This CDR3 contains 13 residues. The CDR3, as DNA: TGCGCCAGCAGCACACAGGGGGCTTATGGCTACACCTTC. It translates to CASSTQGAYGYTF.

The chain couples TRBV19 to TRBJ2-1; 11 nucleotides align to TRBD2. Trimming took 1 base from V and 7 from J; bases not matched to a gene: 3. The CDR3 runs 15 residues. CDR1 is LNHDA and CDR2 is SQIVND in the germline V gene (reference sequence). The CDR3 nucleotides read TGTGCCAGTAGTATAGGACTAGCGGGATCTAATGAGCAGTTCTTC. Protein product: CASSIGLAGSNEQFF.

The V gene is TRBV5-5, the J gene TRBJ2-3; D gene uncertain. The CDR3 is 13 residues long. Germline CDR1 SGHKS, CDR2 YYEKEE (reference sequence). The germline V and J ends were trimmed by 0 bases and 1 base, with 3 bases remaining between them. For the CDR3, the DNA is TGTGCCAGCAGCTTGGGAGGCACAGATACGCAGTATTTT. Encoded protein: CASSLGGTDTQYF.

The rearrangement links TRBV6-5 to TRBJ1-5; TRBD1 is a possible D gene (6 bases). The germline V and J ends were trimmed by 6 bases and 6 bases, with 12 bases remaining between them. Germline CDR1 reads MNHEY; CDR2 reads SVGAGI. This CDR3 region has 13 residues. This chain's CDR3 is CASRVTGTQPQHF. CDR3 DNA: TGTGCCAGCAGAGTAACAGGGACTCAGCCCCAGCATTTT.

The V and J genes are TRBV9 and TRBJ2-3; D gene ambiguous. The germline CDR1 and CDR2 sequences are SGDLS and YYNGEE. V lost 0 bases and J lost 0, with 8 bases in between. The CDR3 contains 15 residues. CDR3: CASSVDGQSTDTQYF. CDR3 coding DNA: TGTGCCAGCAGCGTAGATGGGCAGAGCACAGATACGCAGTATTTT.

This sequence joins TRBV4-1 and TRBJ2-1; no firm D call. The germline V gene encodes CDR1 MGHRA and CDR2 YSYEKL. V shed 0 bases and J shed 2 bases, with 8 bases lying between them. The CDR3 loop spans 15 amino acids. The CDR3 loop is CASSQEARPYNEQFF. In nucleotides, the CDR3 is TGCGCCAGCAGCCAAGAAGCTCGCCCCTACAATGAGCAGTTCTTC.

The chain uses TRBV18 and TRBJ2-1; 8 positions match TRBD2. This CDR3 spans 13 amino acids. Per the germline V gene, CDR1 is KGHSH and CDR2 is LQKENI. With V trimmed by 2 bases and J by 15 bases, 9 bases remained unmatched. The CDR3 here is CASSPGLAGLGFF. The CDR3 region has the DNA TGTGCCAGCTCACCAGGGCTAGCGGGCCTAGGGTTCTTC.

The CDR3 protein is CASSAGPGQDTEAFF. Written as DNA, the CDR3 is TGTGCCAGCAGCGCCGGCCCCGGACAAGACACTGAAGCTTTCTTT. The chain carries TRBV9 and TRBJ1-1; the D gene is possibly TRBD1 (5 bases). The CDR3 extends over 15 amino acids. The germline V gene encodes CDR1 SGDLS and CDR2 YYNGEE. Trimming took off 3 bases at V and 3 bases at J, with 15 bases between the two ends.

The gene calls are TRBV28 and TRBJ1-4; TRBD1 is a possible D gene (5 bases). The CDR3 runs 16 residues. Looked up from germline, CDR1 is MDHEN and CDR2 is SYDVKM. The ends were cut back, 5 bases at V and 5 bases at J, with 18 bases in the middle. As DNA, the CDR3 is TGTGCCAGCAGTCTGTCCTACATGGGGCGAAATGAAAAACTGTTTTTT. Translating it yields CASSLSYMGRNEKLFF.

The chain couples TRBV4-1 to TRBJ2-3, with 7 nucleotides matching TRBD1. The CDR3 contains 15 residues. V dropped 0 bases and J dropped 7; count of bases not matched to a gene: 7. CDR1 MGHRA and CDR2 YSYEKL come from the germline V gene. In nucleotides, the CDR3 is TGCGCCAGCAGCCAAGACCCACAGGGGCGGAATACGCAGTATTTT. Translating it yields CASSQDPQGRNTQYF.